This paragraph covers one TCR beta chain sequence. The target antigen is unknown. The assay was immunoSEQ multiplex PCR, and TCRdb's table has in-frame clones only and misses some. Of about 210,000 clones listed, roughly 94% were seen once; the top ten hold 1.7%. The CDR3 is 14 residues long. Trimming stripped 0 bases from V and 6 bases from J, with 13 bases between. Germline V gene sequence: CDR1 SGDLS, CDR2 YYNGEE. This record comes from a study of T cell responses to AZD1222 COVID-19 vaccine. Overall study findings and caveats: Donors were largely white British and mainly female; clonal diversity was possibly underestimated. Close to half of spike-specific TCRs reportedly recognize unmutated variant regions. All repertoire sampling was performed exclusively after the peak T cell response.

This TCR derives from an adult who received the MenACWY meningococcal vaccine as a control. V usage is TRBV9 and J usage is TRBJ2-7; D may match TRBD1 or TRBD2 (6 bases each). The sample here was peripheral blood, taken 28 days after the second dose of the MenACWY control vaccine. In DNA form, the CDR3 reads TGTGCCAGCAGCGTAGGGGGGCGCGGGGTCGAGCAGTACTTC. Its translation is CASSVGGRGVEQYF.